Below, one T cell receptor (beta chain) is given with its context. Data came from immunoSEQ multiplex PCR; TCRdb stores just in-frame clones and leaves some out. The repertoire holds 70,000 to 85,000 clones, less than 98% seen once, with more than 0.15% in the top ten. The entry originates in a study of technical replicates of blood from a handful of donors. CDR3 length: 12 amino acids. Germline V CDR1 and CDR2: SEHNR, FQNEAQ (reference sequence). V was clipped by 2 bases and J by 7 bases, with 8 bases between them. The material sequenced was T cells isolated from PBMCs. The V call is TRBV7-9, the J call TRBJ1-1; TRBD1 is a possible D gene (5 bases). The receptor's source is a human donor in good health. The CDR3 is CASSLTGDEAFF. CDR3 DNA: TGTGCCAGCAGCTTAACGGGGGATGAAGCTTTCTTT.